A selection of T cell receptor beta chains follows, all from one sample in a study of cytomegalovirus exposure and HLA in healthy donors. Using immunoSEQ multiplex PCR, the repertoire was profiled, and TCRdb retains in-frame clones only, with some absent. The sample lists about 130,000 clones, approximately 8.7% seen once, with 5.5% in the top ten. The source material was PBMCs. These receptors came from a man aged 40-55 years in good health and CMV-seronegative. Each CDR3 is given with its conserved first and last residue. D genes are given only for firm matches. A row's size may be missing; if present it is once, few, many or a size class.

J,D,V,length,size,DNA,CDR3
TRBJ2-3,TRBD2,TRBV2,11,few,TGTGCCAGCTGGGGGGGAGGTACGCAGTATTTT,CASWGGGTQYF
TRBJ2-7,.,TRBV6-5,12,few,TGTGCCAGCAGACCACGAGGGGGAGAGCAGTACTTC,CASRPRGGEQYF
TRBJ2-3,.,TRBV4-2,14,few,TGTGCCAGCAGCCCCCGACTACTAACAGATACGCAGTATTTT,CASSPRLLTDTQYF
TRBJ2-7,TRBD1,TRBV7-9,14,.,TGTGCCAGCAGCCCGTCGGACAGGGTCAACGAGCAGTACTTC,CASSPSDRVNEQYF
TRBJ1-2,.,TRBV5-6,13,.,TGTGCCAGCAGCTTGGAGGGGGACTATGGCTACACCTTC,CASSLEGDYGYTF
TRBJ1-1,.,TRBV27,13,.,TGTGCCAGCAGTTTAGGGGCGAACACTGAAGCTTTCTTT,CASSLGANTEAFF
TRBJ1-2,TRBD1,TRBV7-9,16,few,TGTGCCAGCAGCTTAAGCAGGGGGCTCACTAACTATGGCTACACCTTC,CASSLSRGLTNYGYTF
TRBJ1-1,TRBD1,TRBV7-8,13,few,TGTGCCAGCAGCCTAAAACAGGGGACTGAAGCTTTCTTT,CASSLKQGTEAFF
TRBJ2-2,TRBD2,TRBV5-4,17,.,TGTGCCAGCAGCTTGGCCGAACGGGGGGCGAACACCGGGGAGCTGTTTTTT,CASSLAERGANTGELFF
TRBJ2-7,.,TRBV10-3,11,few,TGTGCCATATCACAGAGCTACGAGCAGTACTTC,CAISQSYEQYF
TRBJ2-7,TRBD1,TRBV18,15,.,TGTGCCAGCTCAGAAGACAGGGTAAGCTCCTACGAGCAGTACTTC,CASSEDRVSSYEQYF
TRBJ2-5,.,TRBV22-1,15,few,TGTCCTGGGAGCCCCCCGGGACAGGCCCAAGAGACCCAGTACTTC,CPGSPPGQAQETQYF
TRBJ2-2,TRBD2,TRBV5-6,19,.,TGTGCCAGCAGCTCCGATGGGCTAGCGGGGCCTACGAACACCGGGGAGCTGTTTTTT,CASSSDGLAGPTNTGELFF
TRBJ2-3,.,TRBV7-2,12,.,TGTGCCAGCAGCTTAGCTAGACAGACGCAGTATTTT,CASSLARQTQYF
TRBJ2-7,.,TRBV9,15,.,TGTGCCAGCAGCCCTATTCGGGATCCCCCTTACGAGCAGTACTTC,CASSPIRDPPYEQYF
TRBJ1-1,TRBD1,TRBV19,15,few,TGTGCCAGTAGTGACCAGGGACAGCTGAACACTGAAGCTTTCTTT,CASSDQGQLNTEAFF
TRBJ2-5,TRBD2,TRBV15,15,.,TGTGCCACCAGCAGAGAAGTACTAGCGGGAGAGACCCAGTACTTC,CATSREVLAGETQYF
TRBJ1-1,.,TRBV15,15,.,TGTGCCACCAGCAGAGATGCAGGGGAGAGCACTGAAGCTTTCTTT,CATSRDAGESTEAFF
TRBJ2-2,TRBD1,TRBV5-4,15,few,TGTGCCAGCAGCTTTGCGGCAGGGGGAATCGGGGAGCTGTTTTTT,CASSFAAGGIGELFF
TRBJ1-5,.,TRBV28,16,few,TGTGCCAGCTCAGTTCAGGCTCTCTTCAGCAATCAGCCCCAGCATTTT,CASSVQALFSNQPQHF
TRBJ2-7,TRBD1,TRBV2,15,few,TGTGCCAGCAGTATACAGGACAGGGCTCCCTACGAGCAGTACTTC,CASSIQDRAPYEQYF
TRBJ2-1,.,TRBV30,12,few,TGTGCCTGGAGTCGAGGGTACAATGAGCAGTTCTTC,CAWSRGYNEQFF
TRBJ2-2,.,TRBV6-6,14,few,TGTGCCAGCAGACCCGGACAGAACACCGGGGAGCTGTTTTTT,CASRPGQNTGELFF
TRBJ2-5,.,TRBV5-6,13,few,TGTGCCAGCAGCTTTGGACAGCAAGAGACCCAGTACTTC,CASSFGQQETQYF
TRBJ2-3,TRBD2,TRBV6-4,18,few,TGTGCCAGCACTGGACTAGCGGGGTCAAGGGACTCTATGGATACGCAGTATTTT,CASTGLAGSRDSMDTQYF
TRBJ1-4,TRBD1,TRBV11-2,17,.,TGTGCCAGCAGCCGATTTGGTGGACAGGGCGTTTTTGAAAAACTGTTTTTT,CASSRFGGQGVFEKLFF
TRBJ1-5,TRBD1,TRBV6-7,19,.,TGTGCCAGCAGCGTCCCGGGACAGGGGGCTGGTATATGCAATCAGCCCCAGCATTTT,CASSVPGQGAGICNQPQHF
TRBJ1-1,.,TRBV5-6,13,.,TGTGCCAGCAGCTTGGGAGGTTGGGCTGAAGCTTTCTTT,CASSLGGWAEAFF
TRBJ1-5,.,TRBV5-5,14,.,TGTGCCAGCAGCTTGGCACAAAGTGGTCAGCCCCAGCATTTT,CASSLAQSGQPQHF
TRBJ2-5,TRBD2,TRBV5-5,15,few,TGTGCCAGCAGCTTCGTTAGCGGGGGGACGGAGACCCAGTACTTC,CASSFVSGGTETQYF
TRBJ1-1,.,TRBV5-8,13,.,TGTGCCAGCAGCCAAACCGGGACTAGGAAAGCTTTCTTT,CASSQTGTRKAFF
TRBJ1-5,.,TRBV5-5,15,.,TGTGCCAGCACTCTCGGGGGACTGGGCAATCAGCCCCAGCATTTT,CASTLGGLGNQPQHF
TRBJ1-2,.,TRBV29-1,13,.,TGCAGCGGCGGAGGGGGGGACAACTATGGCTACACCTTC,CSGGGGDNYGYTF
TRBJ2-7,TRBD2,TRBV7-8,15,.,TGTGCCAGCAGCAGGACTAGCGGGGGTTCCTACGAGCAGTACTTC,CASSRTSGGSYEQYF
TRBJ1-2,TRBD1,TRBV5-6,13,few,TGTGCCAGCAGCTTGCGGGACAGGGTTGGCTACACCTTC,CASSLRDRVGYTF
TRBJ2-5,TRBD2,TRBV10-1,16,.,TGCGCCAGCAGTGAGGTGTCGTTGCGGGGGAAAGAGACCCAGTACTTC,CASSEVSLRGKETQYF
TRBJ2-5,.,TRBV19,13,many,TGTGCCAGTACCGACTTGTACCAAGAGACCCAGTACTTC,CASTDLYQETQYF
TRBJ2-1,.,TRBV19,11,.,TGTGCCAGTAGTGAGTTCAATGAGCAGTTCTTC,CASSEFNEQFF
TRBJ2-5,TRBD1,TRBV27,15,few,TGTGCCAGCAGTTTATCCGGGACAGGGGGAGAGACCCAGTACTTC,CASSLSGTGGETQYF
TRBJ2-1,TRBD1,TRBV27,14,.,TGTGCCAGCAGTCAAAGGGACAGCCTAAATGAGCAGTTCTTC,CASSQRDSLNEQFF
TRBJ2-3,TRBD1,TRBV9,16,.,TGTGCCAGCAGCGCAAAGACAGGGTGGGTGGCAGATACGCAGTATTTT,CASSAKTGWVADTQYF
TRBJ2-7,.,TRBV7-9,14,few,TGTGCCAGCAGCTTAGTGGGAGTGACACACGAGCAGTACTTC,CASSLVGVTHEQYF
TRBJ1-1,TRBD1,TRBV6-6,14,few,TGTGCCAGCAGTGGAATCGGACAGGGAGGTGAAGCTTTCTTT,CASSGIGQGGEAFF
TRBJ2-7,.,TRBV5-1,13,few,TGCGCCAGCAGCTTGAGCAATAGCTACGAGCAGTACTTC,CASSLSNSYEQYF
TRBJ2-7,TRBD1,TRBV28,12,few,TGTGCCAGCAGGACCGACAGGGTCGAGCAGTACTTC,CASRTDRVEQYF
TRBJ2-3,.,TRBV18,13,.,TGTGCCAGCTCACCAATCTACACAGATACGCAGTATTTT,CASSPIYTDTQYF
TRBJ1-2,.,TRBV5-1,16,few,TGCGCCAGCAGCTCGCGGGGTATCGACAGCCCCTATGGCTACACCTTC,CASSSRGIDSPYGYTF
TRBJ1-6,.,TRBV7-9,14,.,TGTGCCAGCAGCTTAAACGGGAATAATTCACCCCTCCACTTT,CASSLNGNNSPLHF
TRBJ1-1,.,TRBV30,13,few,TGTGCCTGGGGGGGGGACCTAAACACTGAAGCTTTCTTT,CAWGGDLNTEAFF